These 28 T cell receptor beta chains originate from one sample sequenced in a study of regulatory dendritic cells for organ transplantation. Sorted subsets were CFSE-labeled and cultured approximately 5 days with allogeneic dendritic cells. Assay used: immunoSEQ multiplex PCR; TCRdb lists only in-frame clones, some missing. The top ten hold 3.2% of the sample, which has 15,000 to 20,000 clones, less than 85% seen once. The antigens of these receptors remain unknown. Sequencing used memory CD4+ T cells from blood cultured with regulatory dendritic cells. Subset of the sample: CD45RO+ memory T cells. The receptors come from a human donor in good health.

This sequence joins TRBV6-5 and TRBJ2-5; D is undetermined. Gene TRBJ2-7 matches the end of the DNA better, so the J call may be wrong. The CDR3 consists of 14 residues. The germline V gene encodes CDR1 MNHEY and CDR2 SVGAGI. CDR3 sequence: CASRSSEAAYEQYF. For the CDR3, the DNA is TGTGCCAGCAGGAGCTCCGAGGCGGCCTACGAGCAGTACTTC.

The genes are TRBV28 and TRBJ1-1; no definite D call. Looked up from germline, CDR1 is MDHEN and CDR2 is SYDVKM. This CDR3 contains 13 residues. Trimming left V 1 base short and J 5 bases short, with 8 bases between. The CDR3 loop is CASSLYSRTEAFF. CDR3 bases: TGTGCCAGCAGTTTATATTCCCGGACTGAAGCTTTCTTT.

CDR3 region: CASSLHTGGTEAFF. The CDR3, as DNA: TGTGCCAGCAGCTTACACACGGGGGGCACTGAAGCTTTCTTT. This chain joins TRBV11-2 and TRBJ1-1; TRBD1 is a possible D gene (5 bases). CDR3 length: 14 amino acids. The ends were cut back, 2 bases at V and 4 bases at J, with 11 bases in the middle. Germline V gene data show CDR1 as SGHAT and CDR2 as FQNNGV.

V gene TRBV7-6 combines with J gene TRBJ2-1; D unresolved. V dropped 2 bases and J dropped 0 bases, with 11 bases sitting between them. Per the germline V gene, CDR1 is SGHVS and CDR2 is FNYEAQ. The CDR3 is 16 amino acids. The DNA of the CDR3 is TGTGCCAGCAGCTTAAATTCGGGCCTCTCCTACAATGAGCAGTTCTTC. Encoded protein: CASSLNSGLSYNEQFF. The full variable domain, completed using reference TRBV7-6 and TRBJ2-1, is GAGVSQSPRYKVTKRGQDVALRCDPISGHVSLYWYRQALGQGPEFLTYFNYEAQQDKSGLPNDRFSAERPEGSISTLTIQRTEQRDSAMYRCASSLNSGLSYNEQFFGPGTRLTVL.

The chain joins TRBV5-8 to TRBJ2-1; 8 bases match TRBD2. Germline assignment: CDR1 SGHTS and CDR2 YDEGEE. The trim removed 5 bases at V and 8 bases at J, leaving 9 bases unmatched. The CDR3 consists of 14 residues. DNA for the CDR3: TGTGCCAGCAGGCCGCGGGGGGCCACCGATGAGCAGTTCTTC. Its protein is CASRPRGATDEQFF. The full variable domain, rest sourced from reference TRBV5-8 and TRBJ2-1, is EAGVTQSPTHLIKTRGQQATLRCSPISGHTSVYWYQQALGLGLQFLLWYDEGEERNRGNFPPRFSGRQFPNYSSELNVNALELEDSALYLCASRPRGATDEQFFGPGTRLTVL.

This chain uses TRBV19 with TRBJ2-3; no reliable D call. CDR3 length: 15 residues. Trimming stripped 5 bases from V and 2 bases from J, with 14 bases between. Germline V gene lookup returns CDR1 LNHDA and CDR2 SQIVND (reference sequence). The CDR3 loop reads CASSPAPRTTDTQYF. The CDR3 region has the DNA TGTGCCAGTAGTCCCGCCCCCCGGACCACAGATACGCAGTATTTT.

The rearrangement joins TRBV6-1 to TRBJ2-7; no firm D call. Germline CDR1 is MNHNS and CDR2 is SASEGT. This CDR3 spans 15 amino acids. Between the trimmed V and J ends, which lost 2 bases and 3 bases, there was a span of 14 bases. The DNA of the CDR3 is TGTGCCAGCAGTGAAATGACGAATCGAATCTACGAGCAGTACTTC. It translates to CASSEMTNRIYEQYF.

This clone was seen only once. The chain recombines TRBV6-5 with TRBJ2-3, with 9 bases aligning to TRBD2. V was clipped by 5 bases and J by 4 bases; unmatched bases: 7. The germline CDR1 and CDR2 sequences are MNHEY and SVGAGI. CDR3 length: 15 residues. The CDR3 region has the DNA TGTGCCAGCAGTCGAAGTAGCGGGGGCGCAGATACGCAGTATTTT. Encoded protein: CASSRSSGGADTQYF.

The rearrangement joins TRBV7-2 to TRBJ1-6; maybe TRBD1 (6 bases). V was cut by 1 base and J by 11 bases, with 12 bases left in between. Germline CDR1 and CDR2: SGHTA and FQGNSA. CDR3 size: 14 residues. CDR3 in amino acids: CASSLEVQGPPLHF. The CDR3 DNA reads TGTGCCAGCAGCTTAGAGGTCCAGGGGCCACCCCTCCACTTT.

The chain couples TRBV18 to TRBJ2-1; 12 nucleotides agree with TRBD2. The germline V gene has CDR1 KGHSH and CDR2 LQKENI. This CDR3 is 15 amino acids long. The ends lost 5 bases at V and 2 bases at J; junction bases unmatched: 1. The CDR3 bases are TGTGCCAGCTCATCTAGCGGGGGGGCCTACAATGAGCAGTTCTTC. Protein sequence: CASSSSGGAYNEQFF. The complete variable domain, with remaining parts taken from reference TRBV18 and TRBJ2-1, reads NAGVMQNPRHLVRRRGQEARLRCSPMKGHSHVYWYRQLPEEGLKFMVYLQKENIIDESGMPKERFSAEFPKEGPSILRIQQVVRGDSAAYFCASSSSGGAYNEQFFGPGTRLTVL.

The chain couples TRBV19 to TRBJ2-1; the match to TRBD1 covers 8 bases. The germline V gene encodes CDR1 LNHDA and CDR2 SQIVND (reference sequence). There are 16 residues in the CDR3. Unmatched junction bases numbered 14, after V lost 4 bases and J lost 9 bases. CDR3 in amino acids: CASSTRTGTHLGEQFF. In DNA, the CDR3 is TGTGCCAGTAGTACCCGGACAGGGACCCATTTGGGTGAGCAGTTCTTC.

This clone was counted a few times. The chain carries TRBV7-2 and TRBJ1-1, with no clear D. Germline CDR1 SGHTA, CDR2 FQGNSA. The CDR3 runs 16 residues. The V end lost 1 base, the J end lost 0 bases, and 12 bases lay between the germline ends. The CDR3 spells CASSLVYGPLNTEAFF. The CDR3 DNA reads as TGTGCCAGCAGCTTAGTTTACGGACCCTTGAACACTGAAGCTTTCTTT.

DNA of the CDR3: TGCAGCGTTGAACCGGTGCTACCTATCGGCTACACCTTC. It codes for CSVEPVLPIGYTF. J is TRBJ1-2 and V is TRBV29-1; D not certain. This CDR3 is built from 13 residues. The germline CDR1 and CDR2 sequences are SQVTM and ANQGSEA. The V gene lost 2 bases and the J gene lost 8 bases, with 15 bases spanning the gap.

The rearrangement links TRBV28 to TRBJ2-3, with 10 positions matching TRBD2. J was trimmed by 6 bases and V by 4 bases; bases with no gene match: 13. CDR3 length: 17 amino acids. The germline V gene encodes CDR1 MDHEN and CDR2 SYDVKM. The CDR3 DNA is TGTGCCAGCAGTTCCGGGACTAGCGCTTCTATTTCGGATACGCAGTATTTT. This translates into CASSSGTSASISDTQYF. The whole variable domain, remainder taken from reference TRBV28 and TRBJ2-3, is DVKVTQSSRYLVKRTGEKVFLECVQDMDHENMFWYRQDPGLGLRLIYFSYDVKMKEKGDIPEGYSVSREKKERFSLILESASTNQTSMYLCASSSGTSASISDTQYFGPGTRLTVL.

The V and J genes are TRBV6-1 and TRBJ1-5; D not resolved. CDR1 is MNHNS and CDR2 is SASEGT in the germline V gene. This CDR3 region has 16 residues. V was cut by 4 bases and J by 1 base, with 14 bases left in between. CDR3 in DNA: TGTGCCAGCAGTGCCCAGCGAACGGGAAGCAATCAGCCCCAGCATTTT. This sequence encodes CASSAQRTGSNQPQHF.

The rearrangement joins TRBV19 to TRBJ1-4, with D perhaps matching TRBD1 (5 bases). The V end lost 5 bases, the J end lost 3 bases, and 13 bases lay between the germline ends. Germline V gene sequence: CDR1 LNHDA, CDR2 SQIVND (reference sequence). The CDR3 length is 15 residues. CDR3 bases: TGTGCCAGTAGTGCGACGGGACGGCCTAATGAAAAACTGTTTTTT. This codes for CASSATGRPNEKLFF.

Relative to its sample, this clone is large. V and J are TRBV18 and TRBJ1-1; a possible D gene is TRBD1 (6 bases). The CDR3 extends over 15 amino acids. The germline V gene has CDR1 KGHSH and CDR2 LQKENI. Trimming stripped 4 bases from V and 0 bases from J, with 12 bases between. CDR3 sequence reads: CASSLGQSMNTEAFF. As DNA, the CDR3 is TGTGCCAGCTCACTTGGACAGAGCATGAACACTGAAGCTTTCTTT.

This sequence joins TRBV6-5 and TRBJ1-2, with a weak D call TRBD1 (6 bases). V lost 5 bases to trimming and J lost 5 bases, with 18 bases between them. CDR1 is MNHEY and CDR2 is SVGAGI in the germline V gene. The CDR3 length is 15 residues. In nucleotides, the CDR3 is TGTGCCAGCAGTAAGAGCCAGGGGAAAGGGTATGGCTACACCTTC. Translating gives CASSKSQGKGYGYTF.

This chain joins TRBV9 and TRBJ2-7; 10 positions agree with TRBD2. Losses at the gene ends were 4 bases for V and 5 bases for J; bases not matched to a gene: 9. From germline, CDR1 is SGDLS and CDR2 YYNGEE. This CDR3 has 15 residues. The CDR3: CASSPISGGFNEQYF. The CDR3 DNA reads as TGTGCCAGCAGCCCAATTAGCGGGGGGTTTAACGAGCAGTACTTC. The whole variable domain, remainder taken from reference TRBV9 and TRBJ2-7, is DSGVTQTPKHLITATGQRVTLRCSPRSGDLSVYWYQQSLDQGLQFLIQYYNGEERAKGNILERFSAQQFPDLHSELNLSSLELGDSALYFCASSPISGGFNEQYFGPGTRLTVT.

V is TRBV6-6 and J is TRBJ2-1; TRBD1 agrees at 11 bases. This CDR3 spans 15 amino acids. Germline V gives CDR1 MNHNY, CDR2 SVGAGI (reference sequence). J lost 7 bases, V lost 0 bases, and 2 bases had no gene match. CDR3 residues: CASSYSDRGPNEQFF. The CDR3 DNA reads TGTGCCAGCAGTTACTCGGACAGGGGGCCGAATGAGCAGTTCTTC.

The rearrangement links TRBV6-5 to TRBJ2-1, with 9 bases matching TRBD1. Per germline, CDR1 MNHEY and CDR2 SVGAGI. This CDR3 has 15 amino acids. The V and J ends lost 2 bases and 4 bases, in that order; junction bases with no gene match: 3. CDR3 DNA sequence: TGTGCCAGCAGTTACGGGACAGGGTTGTACAATGAGCAGTTCTTC. This encodes CASSYGTGLYNEQFF.

V usage is TRBV6-1 and J usage is TRBJ1-6; maybe TRBD1 (5 bases). Germline V gives CDR1 MNHNS, CDR2 SASEGT. Trimming left V 3 bases short and J 10 bases short, with 16 bases between. This CDR3 contains 15 residues. CDR3 sequence: CASSDAGVIESPLHF. The CDR3 nucleotides read TGTGCCAGCAGTGATGCGGGGGTAATTGAGTCACCCCTCCACTTT.

The rearrangement links TRBV6-5 to TRBJ2-2, with unresolved D. This CDR3 is built from 14 residues. Germline CDR1 and CDR2: MNHEY and SVGAGI. Trimming removed 6 bases from V and 8 bases from J, with 16 bases in between. DNA of the CDR3: TGTGCCAGCAGCCCTACCCGGGTTGTGGGGGAGCTGTTTTTT. The encoded protein is CASSPTRVVGELFF.

The chain has TRBV7-2 and TRBJ2-7; a possible D gene is TRBD2 (5 bases). CDR1 is SGHTA and CDR2 is FQGNSA in the germline V gene. The V end lost 3 bases, the J end lost 2 bases, and 8 bases lay between the germline ends. CDR3 length equals 13 residues. In DNA form, the CDR3 reads TGTGCCAGCAGCTTCGGGGTTACCTACGAGCAGTACTTC. Amino acids: CASSFGVTYEQYF.

The chain carries TRBV6-4 and TRBJ2-2; no definite D call. This CDR3 has 13 amino acids. CDR1 is MRHNA, CDR2 SNTAGT, per germline. Trimming removed 0 bases at V and 3 bases at J, with 2 bases between. CDR3 in DNA: TGTGCCAGCAGTGACTCAGACACCGGGGAGCTGTTTTTT. Protein: CASSDSDTGELFF.

This rearrangement joins TRBV11-2 to TRBJ2-1; 10 nucleotides line up with TRBD2. Germline CDR1 and CDR2: SGHAT and FQNNGV. This CDR3 region has 15 residues. V dropped 3 bases and J dropped 7; count of bases not matched to a gene: 6. The DNA of the CDR3 is TGTGCCAGCAGCTTCAAAGCGGGAGGGTGGAATGAGCAGTTCTTC. It specifies CASSFKAGGWNEQFF.

The chain couples TRBV9 to TRBJ2-5; D could derive from TRBD1 or TRBD2 (5 bases each). The germline CDR1 and CDR2 sequences are SGDLS and YYNGEE. The CDR3 loop spans 16 amino acids. V gave up 0 bases and J gave up 2 bases, with 14 bases separating them. The CDR3 region is CASSVGGSVGQETQYF. The CDR3 DNA reads TGTGCCAGCAGCGTAGGGGGGTCGGTTGGTCAAGAGACCCAGTACTTC.

This chain links TRBV27 with TRBJ1-5, with 7 bases identical to TRBD1. Germline CDR1 is MNHEY and CDR2 is SMNVEV (reference sequence). The length of the CDR3 is 14 residues. V trimming: 8 bases; J trimming: 3 bases; junction bases outside the gene matches: 7. Here the CDR3 DNA reads TGTGCCAGCGGCCGGGGACAGATCAATCAGCCCCAGCATTTT. As protein: CASGRGQINQPQHF.